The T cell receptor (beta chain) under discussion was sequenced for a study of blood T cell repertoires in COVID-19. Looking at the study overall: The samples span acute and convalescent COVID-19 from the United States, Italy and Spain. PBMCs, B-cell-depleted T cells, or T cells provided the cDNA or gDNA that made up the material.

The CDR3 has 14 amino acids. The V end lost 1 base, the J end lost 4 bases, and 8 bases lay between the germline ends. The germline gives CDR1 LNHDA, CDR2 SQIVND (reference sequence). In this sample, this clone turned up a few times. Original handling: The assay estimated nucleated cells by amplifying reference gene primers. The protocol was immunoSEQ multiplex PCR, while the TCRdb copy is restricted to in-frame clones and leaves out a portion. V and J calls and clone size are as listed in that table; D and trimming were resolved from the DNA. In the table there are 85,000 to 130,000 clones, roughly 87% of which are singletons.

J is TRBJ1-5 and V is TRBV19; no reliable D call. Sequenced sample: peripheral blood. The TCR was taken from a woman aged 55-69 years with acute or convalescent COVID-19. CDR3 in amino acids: CASSIVEVNQPQHF. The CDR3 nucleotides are TGTGCCAGTAGTATAGTAGAGGTAAATCAGCCCCAGCATTTT.